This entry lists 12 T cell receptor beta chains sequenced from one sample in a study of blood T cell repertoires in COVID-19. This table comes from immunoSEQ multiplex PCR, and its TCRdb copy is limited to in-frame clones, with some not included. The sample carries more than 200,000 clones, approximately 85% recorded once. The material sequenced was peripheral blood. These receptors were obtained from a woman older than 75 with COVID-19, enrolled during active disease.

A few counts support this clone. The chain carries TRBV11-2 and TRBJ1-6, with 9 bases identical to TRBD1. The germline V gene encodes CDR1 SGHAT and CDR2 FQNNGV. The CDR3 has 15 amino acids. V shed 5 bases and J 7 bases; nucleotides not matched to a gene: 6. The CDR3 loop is CASSGQTGGNSPLHF. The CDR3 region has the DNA TGTGCCAGCAGCGGCCAGACAGGGGGGAATTCACCCCTCCACTTT.

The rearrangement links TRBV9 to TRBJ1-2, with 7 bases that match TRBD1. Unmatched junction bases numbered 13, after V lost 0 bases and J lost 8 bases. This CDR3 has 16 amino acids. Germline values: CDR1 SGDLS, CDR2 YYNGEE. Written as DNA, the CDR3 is TGTGCCAGCAGCGTAGCCCCGGTCGAGGGGGCGGGAGGCTACACCTTC. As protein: CASSVAPVEGAGGYTF. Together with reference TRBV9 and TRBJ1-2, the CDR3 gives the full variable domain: DSGVTQTPKHLITATGQRVTLRCSPRSGDLSVYWYQQSLDQGLQFLIQYYNGEERAKGNILERFSAQQFPDLHSELNLSSLELGDSALYFCASSVAPVEGAGGYTFGSGTRLTVV.

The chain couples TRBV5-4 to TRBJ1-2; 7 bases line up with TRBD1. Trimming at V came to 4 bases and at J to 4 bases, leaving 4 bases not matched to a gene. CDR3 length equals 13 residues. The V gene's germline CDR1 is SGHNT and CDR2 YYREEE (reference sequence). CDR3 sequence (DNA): TGTGCCAGCAGCCGACAGGGCCTCTATGGCTACACCTTC. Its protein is CASSRQGLYGYTF.

The CDR3, as DNA: TGTGCCAGCAGTCTCCGGCGGGGTTCTATCACCTTC. Protein sequence: CASSLRRGSITF. This chain uses TRBV12-3 or TRBV12-4 with TRBJ1-2, with D hard to call. Trimming cost V 5 bases and J 13 bases, with 17 bases left between them. This CDR3 has 12 residues.

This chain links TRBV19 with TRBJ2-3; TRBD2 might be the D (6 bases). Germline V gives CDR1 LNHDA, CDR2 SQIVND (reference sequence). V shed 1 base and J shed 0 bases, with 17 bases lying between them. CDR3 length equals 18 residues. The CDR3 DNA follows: TGTGCCAGTAGTATAGTGGGAAGGACTATAAGCAGCACAGATACGCAGTATTTT. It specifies CASSIVGRTISSTDTQYF.

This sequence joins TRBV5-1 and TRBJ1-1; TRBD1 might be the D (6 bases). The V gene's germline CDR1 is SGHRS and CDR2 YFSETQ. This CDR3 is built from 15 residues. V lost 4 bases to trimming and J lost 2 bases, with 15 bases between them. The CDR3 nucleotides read TGCGCCAGCAGCCGTACCGGGACACTTAACACTGAAGCTTTCTTT. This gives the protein CASSRTGTLNTEAFF.

CDR3 coding DNA: TGTGCCAGCAGCCAAGTAGCGACCGCGGGGGGGGGCTACACCTTC. As protein: CASSQVATAGGGYTF. The V call is TRBV3-1 (or the pseudogene TRBV3-2), the J call TRBJ1-2; D may be TRBD1 (5 bases). V was shortened by 1 base and J by 8 bases, with 17 bases between the two germline ends. Germline V gene sequence: CDR1 LGHDT, CDR2 YNNKEL (reference sequence). The CDR3 is 15 residues long.

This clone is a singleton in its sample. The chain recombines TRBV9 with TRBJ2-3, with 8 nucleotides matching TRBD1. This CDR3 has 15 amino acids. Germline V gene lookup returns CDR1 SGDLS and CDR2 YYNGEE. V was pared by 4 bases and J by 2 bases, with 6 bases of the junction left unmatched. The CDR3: CASSSDRGITDTQYF. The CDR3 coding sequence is TGTGCCAGCAGCTCCGACAGGGGTATCACAGATACGCAGTATTTT.

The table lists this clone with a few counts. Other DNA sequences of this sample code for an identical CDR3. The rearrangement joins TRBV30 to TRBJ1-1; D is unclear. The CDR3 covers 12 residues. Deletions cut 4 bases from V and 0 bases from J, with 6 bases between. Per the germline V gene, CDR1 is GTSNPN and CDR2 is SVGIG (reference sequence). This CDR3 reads CAWKIMNTEAFF. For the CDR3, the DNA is TGTGCCTGGAAAATCATGAACACTGAAGCTTTCTTT.

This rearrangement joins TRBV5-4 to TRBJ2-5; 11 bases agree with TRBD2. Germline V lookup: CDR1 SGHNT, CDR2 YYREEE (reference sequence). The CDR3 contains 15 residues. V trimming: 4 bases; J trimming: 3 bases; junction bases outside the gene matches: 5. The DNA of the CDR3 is TGTGCCAGCAGCGTCCCTAGCGGGAGGAAAGAGACCCAGTACTTC. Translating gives CASSVPSGRKETQYF.

CDR3 protein: CASSGQEYYGYTF. The CDR3 DNA follows: TGTGCCAGTAGCGGACAGGAGTACTATGGCTACACCTTC. The J gene is TRBJ1-2, the V gene TRBV12-3 or TRBV12-4, with TRBD1 matching over 7 bases. V lost 9 bases to trimming and J lost 3 bases; unmatched junction nucleotides: 7. The CDR3 length is 13 residues.

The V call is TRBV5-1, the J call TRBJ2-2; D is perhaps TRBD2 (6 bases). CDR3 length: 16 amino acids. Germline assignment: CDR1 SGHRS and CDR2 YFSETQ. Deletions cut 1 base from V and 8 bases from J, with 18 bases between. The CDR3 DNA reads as TGCGCCAGCAGCTTGAACCCGGGACTCAGTGGGGGGGAGCTGTTTTTT. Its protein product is CASSLNPGLSGGELFF. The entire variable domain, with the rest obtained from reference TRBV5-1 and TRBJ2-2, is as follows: KAGVTQTPRYLIKTRGQQVTLSCSPISGHRSVSWYQQTPGQGLQFLFEYFSETQRNKGNFPGRFSGRQFSNSRSEMNVSTLELGDSALYLCASSLNPGLSGGELFFGEGSRLTVL.